These T cell receptor beta chains were read from a single sample in a study of PD-1 blockade in classical Hodgkin lymphoma. Only in-frame clones appear in the TCRdb table, and some are missing; sequencing was by immunoSEQ multiplex PCR. The data contain tens of thousands of clones, around 89% of them singletons. Sequencing was performed on peripheral blood mononuclear cells (PBMCs), taken at baseline. Source of these receptors: a human donor with classical Hodgkin lymphoma. CDR3s include the opening cysteine and the closing phenylalanine or tryptophan. A D gene is named only where the DNA matches it firmly. Some rows have no size entry. The others give once, few or many, or a class for an expanded clone.

14	TRBJ1-2	TRBD1	TRBV29-1	.	CSVRQGAIDNGYTF	TGCAGCGTTCGACAGGGGGCAATTGATAATGGCTACACCTTC
18	TRBJ1-3	TRBD1	TRBV28	.	CASSLWGLKDRVGNTIYF	TGTGCCAGCAGTTTATGGGGACTCAAGGACAGGGTAGGAAACACCATATATTTT
14	TRBJ1-3	.	TRBV6-1	.	CASREDSFGNTIYF	TGTGCCAGCAGAGAGGACTCGTTTGGAAACACCATATATTTT
14	TRBJ1-4	.	TRBV25-1	.	CASSFQGNSEKLFF	TGTGCCAGCAGTTTTCAGGGGAATAGCGAAAAACTGTTTTTT
15	TRBJ1-5	.	TRBV2	.	CASSEGTLSNQPQHF	TGTGCCAGCAGTGAAGGGACCCTTAGCAATCAGCCCCAGCATTTT
16	TRBJ2-1	TRBD2	TRBV5-4	.	CASSLTGLAGEDEQFF	TGTGCCAGCAGCTTGACGGGACTAGCGGGGGAGGATGAGCAGTTCTTC
20	TRBJ2-7	TRBD2	TRBV5-5	.	CASSLLGAGTSGRPRYEQYF	TGTGCCAGCAGCTTGTTAGGAGCCGGCACTAGCGGTCGCCCTCGCTACGAGCAGTACTTC
11	TRBJ1-2	.	TRBV6-5	.	CASSSEYGYTF	TGTGCCAGCAGTTCCGAGTATGGCTACACCTTC
14	TRBJ1-2	.	TRBV18	.	CASSPKRGEHGYTF	TGTGCCAGCTCACCAAAAAGGGGGGAGCATGGCTACACCTTC
17	TRBJ1-1	.	TRBV7-9	once	CASSEAGAPSMNTEAFF	TGTGCCAGCAGCGAAGCAGGTGCGCCCTCCATGAACACTGAAGCTTTCTTT
13	TRBJ2-7	.	TRBV5-8	.	CASSLRGPYEQYF	TGTGCCAGCAGCTTGCGGGGACCCTACGAGCAGTACTTC
11	TRBJ1-2	TRBD1	TRBV29-1	.	CSASTGDGYTF	TGCAGCGCCTCGACAGGGGATGGCTACACCTTC
12	TRBJ1-2	TRBD1	TRBV30	.	CASSGQGISYTF	TGTGCCTCCTCGGGACAGGGGATAAGCTACACCTTC
18	TRBJ2-3	TRBD2	TRBV15	.	CATSRETSGGLSTDTQYF	TGTGCCACCAGCAGGGAGACTAGCGGGGGCCTAAGCACAGATACGCAGTATTTT
15	TRBJ1-2	TRBD1	TRBV7-8	.	CASSPKTGGDYGYTF	TGTGCCAGCAGCCCCAAGACAGGGGGCGACTATGGCTACACCTTC
15	TRBJ2-3	.	TRBV5-6	.	CASSLDPGGTDTQYF	TGTGCCAGCAGCTTGGATCCAGGAGGCACAGATACGCAGTATTTT
15	TRBJ2-3	.	TRBV6-1	.	CASNLDIHSGDTQYF	TGTGCCAGCAACCTGGACATCCACAGCGGTGATACGCAGTATTTT
14	TRBJ2-7	.	TRBV6-1	.	CASSERTRAYEQYF	TGTGCCAGCAGTGAAAGAACGCGGGCCTACGAGCAGTACTTC
15	TRBJ2-7	TRBD2	TRBV10-3	.	CAISGDAGVSYEQYF	TGTGCCATCAGTGGAGATGCGGGGGTATCCTACGAGCAGTACTTC
13	TRBJ2-1	.	TRBV18	once	CASSPAGLNEQFF	TGTGCCAGCTCACCAGCCGGGCTCAATGAGCAGTTCTTC
16	TRBJ2-3	TRBD1	TRBV5-6	.	CASSSDRDRATDTQYF	TGTGCCAGCAGCTCGGACCGGGACAGGGCAACAGATACGCAGTATTTT
12	TRBJ1-6	.	TRBV6-6	.	CASRIANSPLHF	TGTGCCAGCAGAATAGCCAATTCACCCCTCCACTTT